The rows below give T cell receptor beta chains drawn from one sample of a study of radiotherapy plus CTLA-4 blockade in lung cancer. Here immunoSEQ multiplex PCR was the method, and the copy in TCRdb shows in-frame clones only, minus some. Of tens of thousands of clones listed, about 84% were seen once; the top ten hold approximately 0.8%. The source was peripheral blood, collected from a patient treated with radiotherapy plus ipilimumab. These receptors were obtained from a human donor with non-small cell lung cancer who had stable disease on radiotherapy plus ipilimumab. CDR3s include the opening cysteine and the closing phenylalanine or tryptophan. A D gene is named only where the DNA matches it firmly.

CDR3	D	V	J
CASSLVFGSEAFF	NA	TRBV7-3	TRBJ1-1
CASSLDKGLAQHF	NA	TRBV18	TRBJ1-5
CASSLVPFSYNEQFF	NA	TRBV27	TRBJ2-1
CASSINRGGASYEQYF	TRBD1	TRBV19	TRBJ2-7
CASSVVPDTQYF	NA	TRBV9	TRBJ2-3
CASSREGPRGTRSGANVLTF	NA	TRBV27	TRBJ2-6
CASSLASRRNEKLFF	NA	TRBV7-8	TRBJ1-4
CASSPERVGVGELFF	NA	TRBV7-3	TRBJ2-2
CASSPYQRENTGELFF	TRBD2	TRBV18	TRBJ2-2
CASSFGGTETGELFF	NA	TRBV5-1	TRBJ2-2
CAKFNTGTSGFNEQFF	TRBD2	TRBV6-4	TRBJ2-1